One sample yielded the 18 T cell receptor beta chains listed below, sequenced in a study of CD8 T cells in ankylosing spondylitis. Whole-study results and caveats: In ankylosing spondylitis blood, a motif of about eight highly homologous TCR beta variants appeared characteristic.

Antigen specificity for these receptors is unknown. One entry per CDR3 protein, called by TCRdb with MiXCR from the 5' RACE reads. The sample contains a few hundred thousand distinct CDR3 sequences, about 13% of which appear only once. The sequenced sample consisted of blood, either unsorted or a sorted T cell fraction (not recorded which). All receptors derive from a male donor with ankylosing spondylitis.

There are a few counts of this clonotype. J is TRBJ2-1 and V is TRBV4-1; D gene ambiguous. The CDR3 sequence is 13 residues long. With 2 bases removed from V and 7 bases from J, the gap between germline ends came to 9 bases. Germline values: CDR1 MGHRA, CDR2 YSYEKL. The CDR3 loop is CASSQPPANEQFF. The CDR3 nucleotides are TGCGCCAGCAGCCAACCTCCGGCTAATGAGCAGTTCTTC.

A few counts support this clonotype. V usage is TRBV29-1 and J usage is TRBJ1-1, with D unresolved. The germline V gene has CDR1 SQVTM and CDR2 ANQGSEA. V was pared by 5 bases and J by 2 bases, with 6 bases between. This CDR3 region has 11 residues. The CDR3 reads CSVSVNTEAFF. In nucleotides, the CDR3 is TGCAGCGTTTCCGTTAACACTGAAGCTTTCTTT.

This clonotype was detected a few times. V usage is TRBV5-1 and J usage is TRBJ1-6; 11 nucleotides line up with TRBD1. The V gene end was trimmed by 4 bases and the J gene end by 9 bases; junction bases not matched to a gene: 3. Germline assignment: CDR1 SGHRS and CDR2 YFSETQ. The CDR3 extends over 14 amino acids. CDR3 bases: TGCGCCAGCAGCGTTGGACAGGGGGCTTCACCCCTCCACTTT. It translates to CASSVGQGASPLHF.

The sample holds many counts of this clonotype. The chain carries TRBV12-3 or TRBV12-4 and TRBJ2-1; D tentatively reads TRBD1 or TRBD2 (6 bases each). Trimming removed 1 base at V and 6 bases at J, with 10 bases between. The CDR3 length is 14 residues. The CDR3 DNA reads TGTGCCAGCAGTTTAGTGGGGGGCGGCAATGAGCAGTTCTTC. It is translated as CASSLVGGGNEQFF.

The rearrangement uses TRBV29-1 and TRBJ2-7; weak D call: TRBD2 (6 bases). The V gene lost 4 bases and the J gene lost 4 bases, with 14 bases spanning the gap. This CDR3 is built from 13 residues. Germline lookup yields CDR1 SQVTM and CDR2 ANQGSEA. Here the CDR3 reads CSVVGGSLYEQYF. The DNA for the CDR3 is TGCAGCGTTGTAGGAGGGTCCCTTTACGAGCAGTACTTC.

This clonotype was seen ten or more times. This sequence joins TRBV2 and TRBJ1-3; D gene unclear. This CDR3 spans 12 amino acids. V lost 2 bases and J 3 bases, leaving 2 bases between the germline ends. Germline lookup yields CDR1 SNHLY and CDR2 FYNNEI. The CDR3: CASSEYGNTIYF. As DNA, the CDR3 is TGTGCCAGCAGTGAATATGGAAACACCATATATTTT.

CDR3 region: CATSREGQGQYEQFF. DNA of the CDR3: TGTGCCACCAGCAGAGAGGGACAGGGACAGTATGAGCAGTTCTTC. This sequence joins TRBV15 and TRBJ2-1, with 9 positions matching TRBD1. V lost 0 bases, J lost 8 bases, and 5 bases stayed unmatched. The CDR3 is made up of 15 amino acids. Germline V gene sequence: CDR1 LNHNV, CDR2 YYDKDF (reference sequence).

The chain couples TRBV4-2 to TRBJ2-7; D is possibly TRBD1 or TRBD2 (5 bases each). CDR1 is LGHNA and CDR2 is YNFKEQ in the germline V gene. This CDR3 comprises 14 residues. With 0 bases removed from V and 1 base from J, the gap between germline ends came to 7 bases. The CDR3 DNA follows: TGTGCCAGCAGCCAAGAAGAGGGGTCCTACGAGCAGTACTTC. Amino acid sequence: CASSQEEGSYEQYF.

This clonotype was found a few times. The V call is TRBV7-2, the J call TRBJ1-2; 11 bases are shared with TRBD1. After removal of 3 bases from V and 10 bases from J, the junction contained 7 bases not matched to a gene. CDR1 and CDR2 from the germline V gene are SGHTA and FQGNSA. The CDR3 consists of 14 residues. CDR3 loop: CASSFPDRGRNYTF. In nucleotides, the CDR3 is TGTGCCAGCAGCTTTCCGGACAGGGGGCGAAACTACACCTTC.

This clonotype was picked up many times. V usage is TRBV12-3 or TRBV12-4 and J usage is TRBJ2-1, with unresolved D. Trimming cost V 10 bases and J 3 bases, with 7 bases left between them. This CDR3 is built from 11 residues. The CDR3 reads CATDVYNEQFF. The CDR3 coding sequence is TGTGCCACCGACGTCTACAATGAGCAGTTCTTC.

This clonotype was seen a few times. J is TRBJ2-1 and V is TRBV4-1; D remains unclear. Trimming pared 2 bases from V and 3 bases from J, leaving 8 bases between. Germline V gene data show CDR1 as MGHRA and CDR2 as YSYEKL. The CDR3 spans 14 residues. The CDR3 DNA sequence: TGCGCCAGCAGCCAAATTGGGCTCTACAATGAGCAGTTCTTC. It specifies CASSQIGLYNEQFF.

For the CDR3, the DNA is TGCGCCAGCAGCTTGGGGGGAGCGGGGGCGGCCCAGCATTTT. Translated: CASSLGGAGAAQHF. V is TRBV5-1 and J is TRBJ1-5; tentatively, D is TRBD1 (6 bases). Trimming took off 0 bases at V and 11 bases at J, with 15 bases between the two ends. The CDR3 is made up of 14 amino acids. From germline, CDR1 is SGHRS and CDR2 YFSETQ.

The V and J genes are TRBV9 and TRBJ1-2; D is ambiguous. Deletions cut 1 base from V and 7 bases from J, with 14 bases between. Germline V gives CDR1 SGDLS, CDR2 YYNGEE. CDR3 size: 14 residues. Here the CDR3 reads CASSVSDLGFGYTF. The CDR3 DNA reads TGTGCCAGCAGCGTAAGTGACCTCGGCTTTGGCTACACCTTC.

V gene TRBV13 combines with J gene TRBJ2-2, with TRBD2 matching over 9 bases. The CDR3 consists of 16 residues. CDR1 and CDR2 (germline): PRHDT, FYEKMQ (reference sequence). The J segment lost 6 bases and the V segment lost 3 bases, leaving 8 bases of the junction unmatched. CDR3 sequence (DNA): TGTGCCAGCAGCTTTTTCGTAGCGGGAGACTCCGGGGAGCTGTTTTTT. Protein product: CASSFFVAGDSGELFF.

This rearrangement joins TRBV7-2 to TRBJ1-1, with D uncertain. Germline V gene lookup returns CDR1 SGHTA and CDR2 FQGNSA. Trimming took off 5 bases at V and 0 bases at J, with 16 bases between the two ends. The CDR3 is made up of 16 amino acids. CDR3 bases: TGTGCCAGCAGCCACGGTAAAGGGTACCTGAACACTGAAGCTTTCTTT. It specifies CASSHGKGYLNTEAFF.

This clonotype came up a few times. CDR3 region: CASSKRDLNEQFF. The CDR3, as DNA: TGTGCCAGCAGCAAGCGGGATCTCAATGAGCAGTTCTTC. This rearrangement joins TRBV6-1 to TRBJ2-1, with 7 positions matching TRBD2. The trim removed 6 bases at V and 6 bases at J, leaving 5 bases unmatched. The CDR3 is 13 residues long. Per the germline V gene, CDR1 is MNHNS and CDR2 is SASEGT.

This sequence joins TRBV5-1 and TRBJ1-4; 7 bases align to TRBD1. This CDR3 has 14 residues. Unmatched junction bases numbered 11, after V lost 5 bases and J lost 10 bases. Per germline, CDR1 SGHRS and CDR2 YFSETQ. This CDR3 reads CASRPDREVGKLFF. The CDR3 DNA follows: TGCGCCAGCAGACCTGACAGGGAGGTGGGAAAACTGTTTTTT.

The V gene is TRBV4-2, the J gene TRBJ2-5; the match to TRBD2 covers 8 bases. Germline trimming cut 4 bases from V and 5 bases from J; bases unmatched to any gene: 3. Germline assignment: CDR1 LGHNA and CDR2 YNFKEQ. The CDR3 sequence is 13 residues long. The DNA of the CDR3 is TGTGCCAGCAGCCGAGCGGGAGCGGAGACCCAGTACTTC. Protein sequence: CASSRAGAETQYF.